Following are 10 T cell receptor beta chains from one sample sequenced in a study of blood T cell repertoires in COVID-19. Using immunoSEQ multiplex PCR, the repertoire was profiled, and TCRdb retains in-frame clones only, with some absent. Of 75,000 to 95,000 clones in the sample, 70% to 80% were seen once. The sequencing sample was made of peripheral blood. Receptors were obtained from a woman older than 75 with active or convalescent COVID-19.

Only a few counts were recorded for this clone. The V and J genes are TRBV7-9 and TRBJ1-1; tentatively, D is TRBD1 (6 bases). The CDR3 has 15 residues. V was pared by 2 bases and J by 8 bases, with 18 bases between. Germline-derived CDR1 and CDR2 are SEHNR and FQNEAQ (reference sequence). The CDR3 DNA reads as TGTGCCAGCAGCTTACAGGGGCGCGGTGCTTCGGAAGCTTTCTTT. This encodes CASSLQGRGASEAFF.

This clone has just a few counts. The V and J genes are TRBV6-5 and TRBJ1-1; a possible D gene is TRBD1 (6 bases). This CDR3 is 15 amino acids long. With 6 bases removed from V and 10 bases from J, the gap between germline ends came to 24 bases. Germline V gene lookup returns CDR1 MNHEY and CDR2 SVGAGI. In nucleotides, the CDR3 is TGTGCCAGCAGATTACAAGCAACAGGGATCCGGCGAGCTTTCTTT. Residues: CASRLQATGIRRAFF.

The rearrangement joins TRBV7-9 to TRBJ2-7; the match to TRBD2 covers 9 bases. V was clipped by 5 bases and J by 1 base; unmatched bases: 6. The CDR3 is 15 amino acids. Germline-derived CDR1 and CDR2 are SEHNR and FQNEAQ (reference sequence). Here the CDR3 reads CASSPDAGGSYEQYF. The CDR3 nucleotides are TGTGCCAGCAGCCCCGACGCGGGAGGGTCCTACGAGCAGTACTTC.

This chain links TRBV4-1 with TRBJ1-5; TRBD1 agrees at 9 bases. Germline trimming cut 3 bases from V and 5 bases from J; bases unmatched to any gene: 11. There are 17 residues in the CDR3. Germline V lookup: CDR1 MGHRA, CDR2 YSYEKL. DNA for the CDR3: TGCGCCAGCAGCCAGAGGTACCCGGGACAGGGAGATCAGCCCCAGCATTTT. Translation: CASSQRYPGQGDQPQHF.

This clone was seen once. The chain has TRBV6-5 and TRBJ1-6; TRBD1 matches at 11 bases. Germline V lookup: CDR1 MNHEY, CDR2 SVGAGI. There are 14 residues in the CDR3. With 10 bases clipped from V and 9 bases from J, the junction kept 8 bases outside the gene matches. The CDR3 DNA sequence: TGTGCCACAGCCCAGGACAGGGGGCCTTCACCCCTCCACTTT. It translates to CATAQDRGPSPLHF.

This rearrangement joins TRBV27 to TRBJ2-7, with 10 bases fitting TRBD1. J gave up 6 bases and V 8 bases, and 16 bases lay outside the gene matches. This CDR3 spans 16 amino acids. The germline V gene encodes CDR1 MNHEY and CDR2 SMNVEV (reference sequence). CDR3 nucleotides: TGTGCCAGCTCTTATTCGCGCGGGACAGGGGTTCGCGAGCAGTACTTC. Its protein is CASSYSRGTGVREQYF.

The chain has TRBV28 and TRBJ1-2; 7 nucleotides align to TRBD1. Germline loops: CDR1 MDHEN, CDR2 SYDVKM. V was clipped by 8 bases and J by 4 bases; unmatched bases: 10. This CDR3 contains 14 residues. The CDR3 region is CASATGTAIYGYTF. The DNA of the CDR3 is TGTGCCAGCGCAACCGGGACAGCTATCTATGGCTACACCTTC.

J is TRBJ1-5 and V is TRBV30; D is perhaps TRBD1 (5 bases). This CDR3 is built from 16 residues. V gave up 2 bases and J gave up 6 bases, with 20 bases separating them. Germline V gives CDR1 GTSNPN, CDR2 SVGIG (reference sequence). The CDR3 sequence is CAWSPSKRGGGQPQHF. The CDR3 DNA sequence: TGTGCCTGGAGTCCTTCCAAGAGGGGAGGCGGTCAGCCCCAGCATTTT.

The V gene is TRBV7-8, the J gene TRBJ2-5; D not resolved. The V end lost 3 bases, the J end lost 8 bases, and 10 bases lay between the germline ends. The germline gives CDR1 SGHVS, CDR2 FQNEAQ. The CDR3 is 12 residues long. CDR3 nucleotides: TGTGCCAGCAGCTTCTTTGGAGACACCCAGTACTTC. Translating it yields CASSFFGDTQYF.

This clone has just a few counts. The gene calls are TRBV5-1 and TRBJ2-3; 7 positions agree with TRBD2. The CDR3 totals 16 residues. V was pared by 4 bases and J by 0 bases, with 8 bases of the junction left unmatched. In germline, CDR1 is SGHRS, CDR2 YFSETQ. CDR3 DNA: TGCGCCAGCAGCCCCTCTAGCGGTGCTAGCACAGATACGCAGTATTTT. Translation gives CASSPSSGASTDTQYF.